This T cell receptor beta chain was captured by sequencing in a study of cytomegalovirus exposure and HLA in healthy donors. Study as a whole: The early release's HLA-typed donors yielded approximately 82 million unique TCRs.

The V gene lost 4 bases and the J gene lost 4 bases, with 17 bases spanning the gap. The germline V gene has CDR1 SGHAT and CDR2 FQNNGV. This CDR3 comprises 16 residues. The PCR contained 60 Vbeta and 13 Jbeta primers. The table came from immunoSEQ multiplex PCR; TCRdb's copy has only in-frame clones and leaves some out. The table has around 200,000 clones, around 88% seen once. The clonotype was recovered from a woman aged 30 to 39 in good health and CMV-seronegative. The material sequenced was PBMCs. The gene calls are TRBV11-2 and TRBJ2-1; tentatively, D is TRBD2 (6 bases). The CDR3, as DNA: TGTGCCAGCAGCTCGGGACTCTTGGTGAAGTACAATGAGCAGTTCTTC. Encoded protein: CASSSGLLVKYNEQFF.